This TCR beta chain was profiled in a study of cytomegalovirus exposure and HLA in healthy donors. Study-wide results and caveats: Most of the CMV-associated TCR beta chains (in a later analysis) appeared to be HLA-restricted. In an earlier analysis, most TCR beta V segments were productive about 90% or about 30% of the time.

V gave up 6 bases and J gave up 7 bases; unmatched junction bases: 5. Germline V gives CDR1 GTSNPN, CDR2 SVGIG (reference sequence). The CDR3 has 13 amino acids. Use of 60 Vbeta and 13 Jbeta primers characterized the PCR. Data came from immunoSEQ multiplex PCR; TCRdb stores just in-frame clones and leaves some out. The sample consists of roughly 180,000 clones, around 82% of them appearing once. About this clone itself: Its target is unknown.

Sequenced sample: PBMCs. The rearrangement links TRBV30 to TRBJ1-4, with TRBD1 matching 10 bases. The clonotype originates from a man aged 25 to 40 in good health and CMV-seronegative. In DNA, the CDR3 is TGTGCCTGTAGACAGGGGGCGCTTGAAAAACTGTTTTTT. Residues: CACRQGALEKLFF.